This passage covers 23 T cell receptor beta chains from one sample sequenced in a study of cytomegalovirus exposure and HLA in healthy donors. The PCR was carried out with 60 Vbeta primers and 13 Jbeta primers. Produced via immunoSEQ multiplex PCR; TCRdb's table is partial and in-frame only. This repertoire shows 200,000 or so clones, approximately 70% found once; its top ten account for about 3%. Sequencing was done on a sample of PBMCs. All receptors derive from a man aged 35 to 55 in good health and CMV-seropositive.

V usage is TRBV15 and J usage is TRBJ2-2; 7 bases align to TRBD1. J gave up 4 bases and V 0 bases, and 5 bases lay outside the gene matches. CDR3 size: 16 residues. Germline V gives CDR1 LNHNV, CDR2 YYDKDF (reference sequence). The CDR3 coding sequence is TGTGCCACCAGCAGAGAACGGGACAGCCTCACCGGGGAGCTGTTTTTT. Translated, it gives CATSRERDSLTGELFF.

The chain couples TRBV7-8 to TRBJ1-1; 7 bases map to TRBD1. CDR1 and CDR2 (germline): SGHVS, FQNEAQ. Germline trimming cut 3 bases from V and 1 base from J; bases unmatched to any gene: 5. The CDR3 length is 15 residues. The CDR3 sequence is CASSFNRGSNTEAFF. CDR3 bases: TGTGCCAGCAGCTTCAACAGGGGTTCGAACACTGAAGCTTTCTTT.

V usage is TRBV7-8 and J usage is TRBJ2-5; 8 bases fit TRBD1. Looked up from germline, CDR1 is SGHVS and CDR2 is FQNEAQ. V lost 3 bases to trimming and J lost 5 bases; unmatched junction nucleotides: 8. The CDR3 loop spans 15 amino acids. The CDR3 DNA sequence: TGTGCCAGCAGCTTCAGACAGGGGCCCGGGGAGACCCAGTACTTC. Its protein product is CASSFRQGPGETQYF.

This chain joins TRBV7-2 and TRBJ2-5; no clear D. Germline loops: CDR1 SGHTA, CDR2 FQGNSA. The CDR3 runs to 16 residues. Trimming removed 5 bases at V and 2 bases at J, with 18 bases between. CDR3 amino acids: CASSLGQDRRQETQYF. DNA for the CDR3: TGTGCCAGCAGCCTAGGCCAAGACCGGAGACAAGAGACCCAGTACTTC.

This rearrangement joins TRBV11-2 to TRBJ1-1; 8 nucleotides align to TRBD1. Unmatched junction bases numbered 9, after V lost 3 bases and J lost 6 bases. The germline V gene encodes CDR1 SGHAT and CDR2 FQNNGV. The CDR3 is 15 amino acids. The CDR3 protein is CASSFPGQGVSEAFF. The CDR3, as DNA: TGTGCCAGCAGCTTCCCCGGACAGGGAGTATCTGAAGCTTTCTTT.

The chain is built from TRBV29-1 and TRBJ2-1, with D possibly being TRBD1 (6 bases). The CDR3 loop spans 14 amino acids. The V end was cut by 3 bases, the J end by 5 bases, with 14 bases between. CDR1 and CDR2 from the germline V gene are SQVTM and ANQGSEA. CDR3 sequence (DNA): TGCAGCGTTGACGTCGGGACACATAACAATGAGCAGTTCTTC. Its protein is CSVDVGTHNNEQFF.

Comments on this clone: An end of the junction does not agree with germline; a read error may underlie this. V and J are TRBV7-9 and TRBJ2-6; D unresolved. CDR1 is SEHNR and CDR2 is FQNEAQ in the germline V gene (reference sequence). CDR3 length: 17 residues. CDR3 in DNA: TGTTCCAGCAGCTTACTATCGTCTACCTCTGGGGCCAACGTCCTGACTTTC. This codes for CSSSLLSSTSGANVLTF.

The rearrangement links TRBV27 to TRBJ1-2; D uncertain. This CDR3 has 14 amino acids. V shed 0 bases and J shed 8 bases, with 13 bases lying between them. Per the germline V gene, CDR1 is MNHEY and CDR2 is SMNVEV (reference sequence). The CDR3 here is CASSLSIASRGYTF. The DNA for the CDR3 is TGTGCCAGCAGTTTATCAATCGCTTCGAGGGGCTACACCTTC.

The chain combines TRBV6-1 with TRBJ2-5; 7 bases fit TRBD1. The V segment lost 5 bases and the J segment 11 bases; nucleotides outside the gene matches: 8. Germline CDR1 is MNHNS and CDR2 is SASEGT. This CDR3 comprises 12 residues. The CDR3 DNA reads TGTGCCAGCAGTATACAGGGGTGGGAGCAGTACTTC. This codes for CASSIQGWEQYF.

This chain joins TRBV7-9 and TRBJ1-2; D is ambiguous. Trimming shortened V by 0 bases and J by 4 bases, and 9 bases separated the two germline ends. The length of the CDR3 is 14 residues. Germline CDR1 is SEHNR and CDR2 is FQNEAQ (reference sequence). The DNA of the CDR3 is TGTGCCAGCAGCTTAGCGGGGAGGTCCTATGGCTACACCTTC. This codes for CASSLAGRSYGYTF.

In its sample, this clone was seen a few times. V is TRBV11-2 and J is TRBJ2-3, with D possibly being TRBD1 (6 bases). CDR3 size: 15 residues. The V gene's germline CDR1 is SGHAT and CDR2 FQNNGV. V was trimmed by 4 bases and J by 6 bases, leaving 17 bases between them. The CDR3 here is CASSSPTGTPDTQYF. In DNA form, the CDR3 reads TGTGCCAGCAGCTCACCGACCGGGACACCCGATACGCAGTATTTT.

This chain uses TRBV6-1 with TRBJ2-1; maybe TRBD1 (6 bases). The CDR3 is 14 residues long. The ends were cut back, 8 bases at V and 5 bases at J, with 16 bases in the middle. CDR1 and CDR2 from the germline V gene are MNHNS and SASEGT. The CDR3 region is CASGWGHRNNEQFF. CDR3 DNA: TGTGCCAGCGGGTGGGGGCACCGGAACAATGAGCAGTTCTTC.

This clone came up once. V is TRBV5-1 and J is TRBJ2-7; 8 bases map to TRBD1. V trimming: 7 bases; J trimming: 3 bases; junction bases outside the gene matches: 3. The CDR3 length is 12 residues. Germline V gene sequence: CDR1 SGHRS, CDR2 YFSETQ. In DNA, the CDR3 is TGCGCCAGCTCAGGGGGCGTCTACGAGCAGTACTTC. This codes for CASSGGVYEQYF.

This clone was recorded once. The chain links TRBV19 to TRBJ2-5, with D tentatively TRBD2 (6 bases). Germline values: CDR1 LNHDA, CDR2 SQIVND (reference sequence). This CDR3 has 14 residues. Between the trimmed V and J ends, which lost 4 bases and 1 base, there was a span of 10 bases. The CDR3 coding sequence is TGTGCCAGTAGTAGGGCGGGGATCCAAGAGACCCAGTACTTC. Amino acid sequence: CASSRAGIQETQYF.

The chain carries TRBV5-4 and TRBJ2-3; 7 bases are a match to TRBD2. Germline-derived CDR1 and CDR2 are SGHNT and YYREEE (reference sequence). The ends lost 2 bases at V and 1 base at J; junction bases unmatched: 7. The CDR3 sequence is 16 residues long. Here the CDR3 reads CASSFLSGVRTDTQYF. CDR3 sequence (DNA): TGTGCCAGCAGCTTTTTAAGCGGGGTGCGCACAGATACGCAGTATTTT.

The V and J genes are TRBV9 and TRBJ2-5; 13 nucleotides line up with TRBD2. The germline gives CDR1 SGDLS, CDR2 YYNGEE. CDR3 size: 18 residues. Germline trimming cut 0 bases from V and 5 bases from J; bases unmatched to any gene: 10. CDR3 nucleotides: TGTGCCAGCAGCGTAGATCCCGGACTAGCGGGGGCTGGGGAGACCCAGTACTTC. Protein product: CASSVDPGLAGAGETQYF.

The table lists this clone with a few counts. V is TRBV2 and J is TRBJ1-1, with D possibly TRBD1 on 6 matching bases. Trimming removed 7 bases from V and 0 bases from J, with 12 bases in between. The germline CDR1 and CDR2 sequences are SNHLY and FYNNEI. The CDR3 spans 14 residues. The CDR3 protein is CASTAGAMNTEAFF. CDR3 DNA sequence: TGTGCCAGCACGGCAGGGGCCATGAACACTGAAGCTTTCTTT.

This clone was seen a handful of times. The chain has TRBV19 and TRBJ1-1, with D uncertain. Germline CDR1 reads LNHDA; CDR2 reads SQIVND (reference sequence). This CDR3 is built from 16 residues. Trimming took 11 bases from V and 3 from J, leaving 25 bases between them. The CDR3 loop reads CACGSGRNGGYTEAFF. The CDR3 nucleotides are TGTGCCTGCGGTAGTGGGCGGAACGGCGGGTACACTGAAGCTTTCTTT.

The chain is built from TRBV5-1 and TRBJ2-3, with 8 bases lining up with TRBD2. V lost 0 bases to trimming and J lost 4 bases; unmatched junction nucleotides: 7. Germline CDR1 SGHRS, CDR2 YFSETQ. This CDR3 has 16 amino acids. CDR3 amino acids: CASSLARGVLADTQYF. The CDR3 region has the DNA TGCGCCAGCAGCTTGGCGCGGGGGGTTCTGGCAGATACGCAGTATTTT.

J is TRBJ1-1 and V is TRBV27; D is perhaps TRBD1 (5 bases). The CDR3 totals 12 residues. V shed 8 bases and J shed 5 bases, with 12 bases lying between them. Germline V gene sequence: CDR1 MNHEY, CDR2 SMNVEV (reference sequence). The CDR3 bases are TGTGCCAGCGGAAAAGGGGTTACTGAAGCTTTCTTT. This gives the protein CASGKGVTEAFF.

This clone was found a few times. The rearrangement links TRBV21-1 to TRBJ2-1; the DNA was not compared with TRBD2, the D call given in the table. TRBV21-1 is assigned pseudogene status. The CDR3 runs 17 residues. For the CDR3, the DNA is TGTGCCAGCAGCGGGCCGGGGGGTTGGACCAAATACAATGAGCAGTTCTTC. Protein product: CASSGPGGWTKYNEQFF.

This clone was picked up one time. The CDR3 here is CASSLLWTVNTEAFF. The CDR3 coding sequence is TGCGCCAGCAGCCTCCTTTGGACAGTTAACACTGAAGCTTTCTTT. The chain employs TRBV4-1 and TRBJ1-1, with D perhaps matching TRBD1 (6 bases). Deletions cut 4 bases from V and 2 bases from J, with 14 bases between. CDR1 MGHRA and CDR2 YSYEKL come from the germline V gene. The CDR3 is made up of 15 amino acids.

This CDR3 is CASSPTLALLGHHLGAFF. CDR3 coding DNA: TGCGCCAGCAGCCCGACCTTAGCTCTTCTTGGCCACCACTTGGGAGCTTTCTTT. The genes are TRBV5-1 and TRBJ1-1; no clear D gene. This CDR3 is built from 18 residues. The V gene's germline CDR1 is SGHRS and CDR2 YFSETQ. V lost 4 bases to trimming and J lost 10 bases, with 32 bases between them. Full variable domain (missing parts from reference TRBV5-1 and TRBJ1-1): KAGVTQTPRYLIKTRGQQVTLSCSPISGHRSVSWYQQTPGQGLQFLFEYFSETQRNKGNFPGRFSGRQFSNSRSEMNVSTLELGDSALYLCASSPTLALLGHHLGAFFGQGTRLTVV.